This paragraph covers one T cell receptor (beta chain) sequence. This clone showed up just a few times. Which antigen it targets is not known. Per-base quality was not reported, and no clone a single base away is much larger than it. The sample belongs to a study of T cell responses to AZD1222 COVID-19 vaccine (dated by TCRdb to the early 2020s). In the study overall: AZD1222 recipients whose second dose came at about 4 weeks and those whose second dose came at about 12 weeks were combined into one group, since spike-specific TCR depth and breadth did not differ between the two schedules. TCR sequencing covered 230 to 250 trial participants: some 210 given two doses of AZD1222 and 26 given two doses of MenACWY control vaccine. Trial participants were enrolled by age into 18-55, 56-69 and 70-plus year subgroups, with roughly 160, 29 and 62 TCR-sequenced participants respectively.

The CDR3 regions of human TCRbeta chains were analyzed by immunosequencing. As for the authors' bioinformatics: Repertoire TCRs were checked for matches against a reference library of SARS-CoV-2-specific TCRs that had been generated using the MIRA antigen-specificity platform. Breadth was defined as the fraction of unique TCRs that were SARS-CoV-2-associated, and depth was defined as the fraction of total T cells that were SARS-CoV-2-associated. Using the MIRA data, every spike-specific TCR was mapped to the spike region that the TCR reacted to and assigned to either a CD4 or a CD8 class. Log10-transformed breadth and depth values were compared by one-way ANOVA with Sidak's multiple comparisons tests. Imported from immuneACCESS, the table was reduced by TCRdb to in-frame sequences with V and J called. These copies leave out some clones; in studies compared against another copy, an unresolved V gene accounts for under half, and the cause of the remainder is not known. The DNA was the basis for D and trimming; V, J and clone size are from that table. The sample includes 100,000 to 150,000 clones, with roughly 90% observed a single time. The ten biggest clones cover approximately 1.5% of the sample.

The time point tag for this specimen amounts to: baseline before first vaccination. The vaccinee samples were drawn from two UK trials, COV001 and COV002, one of which was a single-blind randomized controlled phase 2/3 trial testing AZD1222 (ChAdOx1 nCoV-19) in healthy adults. For TCRbeta chain sequencing, PBMC samples were collected from trial participants at day 0 and at day 28 after the second dose. Study-level results and caveats: Participants were mostly white British and included more females than males, and it was suggested by the authors that clonal diversity may have been underestimated. The whole spike protein was spanned by vaccine-associated CD4 TCRs, and dominant responses were seen in regions 160-218 and 743-854. Reportedly, almost half of the unique spike-specific TCRs recognized epitopes lying outside the regions that are mutated in the B.1.351 and B.1.1.7 variants. Because no day 14 peak-response samples were available, repertoires were characterized only after the peak T cell response. The 56-69-year group was small, and its depth increase did not reach significance, likely because of low power. Conclusions about previously exposed vaccinees are limited because only six or seven AZD1222 recipients were SARS-CoV-2 seropositive at baseline. A significant rise in spike-specific TCR breadth and depth was observed after two AZD1222 doses relative to day 0 and relative to MenACWY recipients.

The sample here was peripheral blood, taken on day 0 of AZD1222 vaccination. This clonotype was obtained from an adult in good health.

The CDR3 region: CAWSGGTLTYEQYF. The sequence in DNA is TGTGCCTGGAGTGGCGGGACTCTTACTTACGAGCAGTACTTC. The chain links TRBV30 with TRBJ2-7; D gene: possibly TRBD2, on 6 matching bases. V is clipped by 1 base and J by 4 bases, and the sequence between their germline boundaries is 14 bases long. The germline V gene encodes CDR1 GTSNPN and CDR2 SVGIG (reference sequence). Its CDR3 holds 14 amino acids, cysteine through phenylalanine. This entry keeps only the CDR3 DNA: 42 bases, framed from base 1.